This T cell receptor beta chain is from a study of post-analysis software for immune sequencing data. Across the study: As for disease course, relapsing-remitting, secondary progressive and progressive-relapsing multiple sclerosis were all included.

Sequencing libraries made from TCR beta cDNA carried unique molecular identifiers. One entry per CDR3 protein results from TCRdb running MiXCR on the PCR reads. The table lists 700,000 to 800,000 distinct CDR3 sequences, just under 30% of them singletons, with roughly 0.54% in the top ten. This clonotype turned up a few times. Its specificity is not known. Trimming removed 4 bases from V and 3 bases from J; junction bases left unmatched: 9. This CDR3 spans 16 amino acids. Germline lookup yields CDR1 LGHDT and CDR2 YNNKEL (reference sequence). Study-level findings and limits: Relative to controls, patients had about 5 TRBV segments at higher frequency, with TRBV5-6, TRBV5-1 and TRBV20-1 among these. Controls had significantly higher normalized Chao1 diversity than multiple sclerosis patients. With F measure, samples from one preparation batch clustered together strongly.

The receptor was derived from a girl aged 5-17 years with multiple sclerosis. The chain links TRBV3-1 to TRBJ2-3; 8 bases fit TRBD2. The sequenced material came from blood. CDR3 in amino acids: CASSLSLAGRTDTQYF. CDR3 bases: TGTGCCAGCAGCCTGTCGCTAGCGGGCAGAACAGATACGCAGTATTTT.